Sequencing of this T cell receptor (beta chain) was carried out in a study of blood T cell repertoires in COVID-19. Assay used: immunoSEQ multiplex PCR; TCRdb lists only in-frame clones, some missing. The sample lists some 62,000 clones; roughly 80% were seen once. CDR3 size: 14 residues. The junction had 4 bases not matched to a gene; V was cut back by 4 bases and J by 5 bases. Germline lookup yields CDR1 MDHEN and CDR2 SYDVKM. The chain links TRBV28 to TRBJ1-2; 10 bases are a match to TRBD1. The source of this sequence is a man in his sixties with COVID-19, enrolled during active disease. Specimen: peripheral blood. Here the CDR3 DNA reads TGTGCCAGCAGTTCGGACAGGGGGGGTTATGGCTACACCTTC. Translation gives CASSSDRGGYGYTF.